One and the same sample provided the 13 T cell receptor beta chains below, sequenced in a study of blood T cell repertoires in COVID-19. Clones were read by immunoSEQ multiplex PCR, and TCRdb kept only the in-frame ones, dropping some. This sample has about 46,000 clones, with around 87% found just once. Sequences were obtained from peripheral blood. Source of these receptors: a human donor in a cohort sampled during active COVID-19.

CDR3 loop: CASSIRGRADEQFF. The CDR3 DNA sequence: TGCGCCAGCAGTATCCGCGGGAGGGCCGATGAGCAGTTCTTC. The chain couples TRBV10-2 to TRBJ2-1; TRBD2 matches at 9 bases. The CDR3 runs 14 residues. V was clipped by 5 bases and J by 8 bases; unmatched bases: 7. Per germline, CDR1 WSHSY and CDR2 SAAADI.

This clone occurred once. This sequence joins TRBV9 and TRBJ1-2; D is possibly TRBD1 (5 bases). The CDR3 runs 13 residues. Trimming removed 0 bases from V and 6 bases from J, with 9 bases in between. From germline, CDR1 is SGDLS and CDR2 YYNGEE. The CDR3, as DNA: TGTGCCAGCAGCGTAGGGAGGGGTGATGGCTACACCTTC. It yields the protein CASSVGRGDGYTF.

The rearrangement links TRBV3-1 (or the pseudogene TRBV3-2) to TRBJ1-6; a weak D match, TRBD1 (6 bases). Trimming shortened V by 1 base and J by 7 bases, and 14 bases separated the two germline ends. The germline V gene has CDR1 LGHDT and CDR2 YNNKEL (reference sequence). The CDR3 has 16 amino acids. In nucleotides, the CDR3 is TGTGCCAGCAGCCAAGGGGGAGGGGGAAAGAATTCACCCCTCCACTTT. Residues: CASSQGGGGKNSPLHF.

The gene calls are TRBV28 and TRBJ1-4; D is unclear. The CDR3 contains 14 residues. Trimming took off 4 bases at V and 3 bases at J, with 9 bases between the two ends. Germline CDR1 and CDR2: MDHEN and SYDVKM. This chain's CDR3 is CASSSYRSNEKLFF. For the CDR3, the DNA is TGTGCCAGCAGTTCCTACCGGTCTAATGAAAAACTGTTTTTT.

The chain carries TRBV3-1 (or the pseudogene TRBV3-2) and TRBJ2-7; TRBD2 matches 12 bases. CDR1 is LGHDT, CDR2 YNNKEL, per germline (reference sequence). This CDR3 is 14 amino acids long. V was pared by 6 bases and J by 4 bases, with 4 bases of the junction left unmatched. The CDR3 bases are TGTGCCAGCAGTCGGACTAGCGGGGAGTACGAGCAGTACTTC. Its protein product is CASSRTSGEYEQYF.

V and J are TRBV9 and TRBJ2-3; the D is unclear. Trimming shortened V by 5 bases and J by 2 bases, and 6 bases separated the two germline ends. The CDR3 contains 12 residues. Germline-derived CDR1 and CDR2 are SGDLS and YYNGEE. The CDR3 spells CASSPYTDTQYF. The CDR3 region has the DNA TGTGCCAGCAGTCCTTACACAGATACGCAGTATTTT.

This chain uses TRBV10-1 with TRBJ2-1, with D unresolved. CDR3 length equals 12 residues. Germline values: CDR1 WNHNN, CDR2 SYGVQD (reference sequence). Trimming shortened V by 3 bases and J by 10 bases, and 10 bases separated the two germline ends. CDR3 sequence reads: CASSDSVQEQFF. CDR3 coding DNA: TGCGCCAGCAGTGATTCCGTTCAGGAGCAGTTCTTC.

The V gene is TRBV4-1, the J gene TRBJ2-7; TRBD1 matches at 7 bases. This CDR3 is built from 15 residues. After removal of 4 bases from V and 0 bases from J, the junction contained 6 bases not matched to a gene. Germline V gene data show CDR1 as MGHRA and CDR2 as YSYEKL. The DNA of the CDR3 is TGCGCCAGCAGCCGAGGGACAGCGAGCTCCTACGAGCAGTACTTC. Amino acid sequence: CASSRGTASSYEQYF.

The rearrangement uses TRBV15 and TRBJ1-2; maybe TRBD1 (5 bases). The CDR3 has 13 residues. The V and J ends lost 2 bases and 7 bases respectively, with 11 bases between them. In germline, CDR1 is LNHNV, CDR2 YYDKDF (reference sequence). The DNA of the CDR3 is TGTGCCACCAGCAGACCCCTGGGGGGTGGCTACACCTTC. Protein: CATSRPLGGGYTF.

The V gene is TRBV10-1, the J gene TRBJ2-7; 8 positions agree with TRBD1. V lost 2 bases to trimming and J lost 6 bases; unmatched junction nucleotides: 6. The germline CDR1 and CDR2 sequences are WNHNN and SYGVQD (reference sequence). This CDR3 is 14 amino acids long. In DNA form, the CDR3 reads TGCGCCAGCAGTGAGGGACAGGGTGGGAGCGAGCAGTACTTC. Translating it yields CASSEGQGGSEQYF.

V and J are TRBV30 and TRBJ2-7; D possibly corresponds to TRBD2 (7 bases). Looked up from germline, CDR1 is GTSNPN and CDR2 is SVGIG (reference sequence). With 6 bases removed from V and 7 bases from J, the gap between germline ends came to 19 bases. The CDR3 contains 13 residues. CDR3 loop: CACLRGGASEQYF. The DNA of the CDR3 is TGTGCCTGCCTCCGAGGGGGGGCGAGTGAGCAGTACTTC. Supplemented by reference TRBV30 and TRBJ2-7, the full variable domain reads SQTIHQWPATLVQPVGSPLSLECTVEGTSNPNLYWYRQAAGRGLQLLFYSVGIGQISSEVPQNLSASRPQDRQFILSSKKLLLSDSGFYLCACLRGGASEQYFGPGTRLTVT.

The chain combines TRBV19 with TRBJ1-3; no reliable D call. The CDR3 contains 14 residues. The V gene's germline CDR1 is LNHDA and CDR2 SQIVND (reference sequence). Trimming left V 4 bases short and J 1 base short, with 8 bases between. The CDR3 sequence is CASSSDKSGNTIYF. CDR3 coding DNA: TGTGCCAGTAGTAGCGACAAGTCTGGAAACACCATATATTTT.

The chain joins TRBV7-8 to TRBJ1-1; 10 nucleotides line up with TRBD1. This CDR3 is 15 amino acids long. Per the germline V gene, CDR1 is SGHVS and CDR2 is FQNEAQ. V lost 5 bases and J lost 6; bases outside the gene matches: 9. The CDR3 DNA reads as TGTGCCAGCAGCCGCAGACAGGGGGCGGTAGCTGAAGCTTTCTTT. It encodes CASSRRQGAVAEAFF.